This entry is about one T cell receptor beta chain. Compared with germline, one end of the junction differs, possibly owing to a read error. The entry originates in a study of blood T cell repertoires in COVID-19. At the level of the study: PBMCs, B-cell-depleted T cells, or T cells were the source of the cDNA or gDNA that made up the material.

This CDR3 is 17 amino acids long. CDR1 is MNHNS, CDR2 SASEGT, per germline. Some clones are missing from TCRdb's copy, which holds only in-frame ones; the method was immunoSEQ multiplex PCR. The data hold about 41,000 clones, with around 90% observed a single time. The TCR originated in a human donor in a cohort sampled during active COVID-19. Sequencing was done on a sample of peripheral blood. J is TRBJ2-7 and V is TRBV6-1; TRBD2 agrees at 7 bases. The CDR3 sequence is CASSEGAGREYRYEQYF. CDR3 in DNA: TGTGCCAGCAGCGAAGGCGCAGGGCGGGAGTATAGGTACGAGCAGTACTTC.